These 29 T cell receptor beta chains originate from one sample sequenced in a study of blood T cell repertoires in COVID-19. Assay used: immunoSEQ multiplex PCR; TCRdb lists only in-frame clones, some missing. The sample has about 390,000 clones; more than 75% are singletons. Sequencing was carried out using PBMCs or T cells enriched from blood (not recorded which). The receptors stem from a woman between 45 and 60 years old who had recovered from COVID-19.

V and J are TRBV11-2 and TRBJ2-7; weak D call: TRBD2 (6 bases). The CDR3 spans 15 residues. Germline V CDR1 and CDR2: SGHAT, FQNNGV. Trimming took 4 bases from V and 3 from J, leaving 16 bases between them. The CDR3 coding sequence is TGTGCCAGCAGCTCGACTAGTTCTGTTTTCTACGAGCAGTACTTC. This gives the protein CASSSTSSVFYEQYF.

The rearrangement links TRBV19 to TRBJ2-3; 10 nucleotides agree with TRBD1. V was clipped by 6 bases and J by 3 bases; unmatched bases: 6. Germline V gives CDR1 LNHDA, CDR2 SQIVND (reference sequence). The CDR3 spans 15 residues. As DNA, the CDR3 is TGTGCCAGTAGCCCCCGGACAGGGGGTACAGATACGCAGTATTTT. Protein: CASSPRTGGTDTQYF.

This CDR3 reads CASSTAGTDNYGYTF. For the CDR3, the DNA is TGTGCCAGCAGTACTGCCGGGACAGATAACTATGGCTACACCTTC. The chain joins TRBV6-6 to TRBJ1-2, with 7 bases fitting TRBD1. CDR1 is MNHNY and CDR2 is SVGAGI in the germline V gene (reference sequence). The CDR3 totals 15 residues. After removal of 5 bases from V and 1 base from J, the junction contained 7 bases not matched to a gene.

The rearrangement uses TRBV28 and TRBJ1-4; 10 nucleotides align to TRBD1. This CDR3 is 15 amino acids long. Germline-derived CDR1 and CDR2 are MDHEN and SYDVKM. The junction had 6 bases not matched to a gene; V was cut back by 3 bases and J by 8 bases. The CDR3 bases are TGTGCCAGCAGTTTGGAGGGACAGGGGTACGAAAAACTGTTTTTT. Translating gives CASSLEGQGYEKLFF.

V is TRBV25-1 and J is TRBJ1-5; D remains ambiguous. The CDR3 runs to 14 residues. Trimming left V 7 bases short and J 6 bases short, with 16 bases between. Germline V CDR1 and CDR2: MGHDK, SYGVNS. This CDR3 reads CASTFYKEVQPQHF. In DNA form, the CDR3 reads TGTGCCAGCACTTTTTATAAGGAGGTTCAGCCCCAGCATTTT.

The chain carries TRBV3-1 (or the pseudogene TRBV3-2) and TRBJ1-6; no firm D call. V lost 1 base and J 6 bases, leaving 10 bases between the germline ends. The CDR3 spans 15 residues. Germline CDR1 reads LGHDT; CDR2 reads YNNKEL (reference sequence). The CDR3 DNA follows: TGTGCCAGCAGCCAAGTTGCGCTAAGTAATTCACCCCTCCACTTT. It encodes CASSQVALSNSPLHF.

This chain links TRBV27 with TRBJ1-5, with D maybe TRBD1 (5 bases). Germline V gene lookup returns CDR1 MNHEY and CDR2 SMNVEV (reference sequence). V gave up 5 bases and J gave up 3 bases, with 17 bases separating them. This CDR3 has 16 amino acids. For the CDR3, the DNA is TGTGCCAGCAGTCCAAACTCTGGACAATTCAATCAGCCCCAGCATTTT. Translation gives CASSPNSGQFNQPQHF.

Comment on this clone: At one end the junction does not follow the germline gene, possibly because of a read error. The rearrangement joins TRBV6-2 or TRBV6-3 to TRBJ2-1, with TRBD2 as a possible D gene (6 bases). The germline V gene encodes CDR1 MNHEY and CDR2 SVGEGT. CDR3 length equals 14 residues. CDR3 DNA: TGTGCCAGCAGTCGACCGAACCCCGGGGGAGGAATAGTCTTC. This gives the protein CASSRPNPGGGIVF.

The rearrangement links TRBV3-1 (or the pseudogene TRBV3-2) to TRBJ1-2; no definite D call. Germline V gives CDR1 LGHDT, CDR2 YNNKEL (reference sequence). CDR3 length: 13 amino acids. V was shortened by 2 bases and J by 3 bases, with 7 bases between the two germline ends. In DNA form, the CDR3 reads TGTGCCAGCAGCCAAAACACCGACTATGGCTACACCTTC. Translated: CASSQNTDYGYTF.

The chain has TRBV2 and TRBJ1-4; maybe TRBD1 (5 bases). Trimming shortened V by 4 bases and J by 8 bases, and 8 bases separated the two germline ends. The CDR3 runs 12 residues. The germline V gene has CDR1 SNHLY and CDR2 FYNNEI. As DNA, the CDR3 is TGTGCCAGCAGTGGGACAAACGAAAAACTGTTTTTT. Amino acids: CASSGTNEKLFF.

This rearrangement joins TRBV27 to TRBJ1-2; 11 nucleotides line up with TRBD1. After removal of 1 base from V and 7 bases from J, the junction contained 5 bases not matched to a gene. CDR1 is MNHEY and CDR2 is SMNVEV in the germline V gene (reference sequence). The CDR3 loop spans 15 amino acids. CDR3 residues: CASSLLGQGESGYTF. CDR3 in DNA: TGTGCCAGCAGTTTATTGGGACAGGGGGAGTCTGGCTACACCTTC.

This chain uses TRBV30 with TRBJ2-1; TRBD2 aligns across 9 bases. The J segment lost 4 bases and the V segment lost 6 bases, leaving 10 bases of the junction unmatched. Germline CDR1 is GTSNPN and CDR2 is SVGIG (reference sequence). CDR3 length: 15 amino acids. This CDR3 reads CACGPLAGGYNEQFF. As DNA, the CDR3 is TGTGCCTGCGGTCCCCTTGCGGGGGGGTACAATGAGCAGTTCTTC. Filled out from reference TRBV30 and TRBJ2-1, the complete variable domain reads SQTIHQWPATLVQPVGSPLSLECTVEGTSNPNLYWYRQAAGRGLQLLFYSVGIGQISSEVPQNLSASRPQDRQFILSSKKLLLSDSGFYLCACGPLAGGYNEQFFGPGTRLTVL.

This chain links TRBV10-3 with TRBJ2-2; D perhaps matches TRBD2 (6 bases). The CDR3 loop spans 12 amino acids. CDR1 ENHRY and CDR2 SYGVKD come from the germline V gene. V was trimmed by 10 bases and J by 7 bases, leaving 13 bases between them. This CDR3 is CATSREDGELFF. The CDR3 region has the DNA TGTGCCACGTCCAGGGAGGACGGGGAGCTGTTTTTT.

The chain combines TRBV6-5 with TRBJ1-2; 7 bases align to TRBD1. In germline, CDR1 is MNHEY, CDR2 SVGAGI. J lost 8 bases, V lost 5 bases, and 8 bases had no gene match. The CDR3 is made up of 13 amino acids. This CDR3 reads CASSLGQLDGYTF. The CDR3 nucleotides are TGTGCCAGCAGTCTGGGACAGCTAGACGGCTACACCTTC.

As DNA, the CDR3 is TGTGCCAGCTCACCAGACATGGGTAGTGAAGCTTTCTTT. This codes for CASSPDMGSEAFF. The chain recombines TRBV18 with TRBJ1-1, with D unresolved. The CDR3 is 13 residues long. Germline CDR1 is KGHSH and CDR2 is LQKENI. V lost 2 bases and J lost 7, with 11 bases in between.

This chain connects TRBV11-3 to TRBJ2-1; 11 nucleotides match TRBD2. Germline CDR1 is SGHNT and CDR2 is YENEEA. The trim removed 3 bases at V and 8 bases at J, leaving 6 bases unmatched. The CDR3 totals 15 residues. The CDR3 DNA reads TGTGCCAGCAGCTTTAGCGGGGGGGTTATGCATGAGCAGTTCTTC. This encodes CASSFSGGVMHEQFF.

V usage is TRBV5-6 and J usage is TRBJ1-5; TRBD1 might be the D (6 bases). V was pared by 2 bases and J by 4 bases, with 13 bases between. CDR1 and CDR2 from the germline V gene are SGHDT and YYEEEE. The CDR3 loop spans 15 amino acids. The CDR3, as DNA: TGTGCCAGCAGCTTTCGGACAGCTAATAATCAGCCCCAGCATTTT. Translating it yields CASSFRTANNQPQHF. Drawing the rest from reference TRBV5-6 and TRBJ1-5, the complete variable domain is DAGVTQSPTHLIKTRGQQVTLRCSPKSGHDTVSWYQQALGQGPQFIFQYYEEEERQRGNFPDRFSGHQFPNYSSELNVNALLLGDSALYLCASSFRTANNQPQHFGDGTRLSIL.

The V gene is TRBV9, the J gene TRBJ1-1; possibly TRBD1 for D (6 bases). The V end lost 3 bases, the J end lost 11 bases, and 20 bases lay between the germline ends. Germline V CDR1 and CDR2: SGDLS, YYNGEE. The CDR3 loop spans 14 amino acids. CDR3 DNA: TGTGCCAGCAGCGCCACTTCGACAGGTGTCGGTGCTTTCTTT. The encoded protein is CASSATSTGVGAFF.

The rearrangement uses TRBV27 and TRBJ2-1, with 7 bases lining up with TRBD2. V lost 6 bases and J lost 6; bases outside the gene matches: 14. The CDR3 totals 16 residues. The germline V gene encodes CDR1 MNHEY and CDR2 SMNVEV (reference sequence). The chain's CDR3 is CASSLTGGGGTNEQFF. For the CDR3, the DNA is TGTGCCAGCAGCCTCACTGGTGGGGGGGGAACCAATGAGCAGTTCTTC.

The rearrangement links TRBV7-3 to TRBJ2-7, with 10 bases identical to TRBD1. The germline V gene has CDR1 SGHTA and CDR2 FQGTGA. CDR3 length equals 14 residues. Germline trimming cut 5 bases from V and 3 bases from J; bases unmatched to any gene: 4. DNA for the CDR3: TGTGCCAGCAGCCCCGGGACAGGGGTCTACGAGCAGTACTTC. This encodes CASSPGTGVYEQYF.

The V gene is TRBV5-1, the J gene TRBJ2-3; D call uncertain. V gave up 1 base and J gave up 6 bases, with 12 bases separating them. Germline values: CDR1 SGHRS, CDR2 YFSETQ. This CDR3 has 14 amino acids. The CDR3 spells CASSLQAAEDTQYF. The CDR3 nucleotides read TGCGCCAGCAGCTTGCAGGCCGCCGAGGATACGCAGTATTTT.

The genes are TRBV28 and TRBJ1-4; TRBD1 might be the D (6 bases). CDR1 is MDHEN and CDR2 is SYDVKM in the germline V gene. The CDR3 is 15 residues long. Trimming cost V 7 bases and J 4 bases, with 16 bases left between them. CDR3 DNA: TGTGCCAGCACCCGTATGGGGGCATATAATGAAAAACTGTTTTTT. Encoded protein: CASTRMGAYNEKLFF.

This clone was seen just once. The chain employs TRBV19 and TRBJ1-3; D is ambiguous. CDR3 length: 15 amino acids. Trimming removed 3 bases at V and 4 bases at J, with 13 bases between. Germline lookup yields CDR1 LNHDA and CDR2 SQIVND (reference sequence). CDR3 protein: CASSIFRDPGNTIYF. The CDR3 DNA reads as TGTGCCAGTAGTATTTTTCGGGATCCCGGAAACACCATATATTTT. Supplemented by reference TRBV19 and TRBJ1-3, the full variable domain reads DGGITQSPKYLFRKEGQNVTLSCEQNLNHDAMYWYRQDPGQGLRLIYYSQIVNDFQKGDIAEGYSVSREKKESFPLTVTSAQKNPTAFYLCASSIFRDPGNTIYFGEGSWLTVV.

This clone has a handful of counts. The chain links TRBV6-5 to TRBJ1-2; D perhaps matches TRBD1 (5 bases). The germline CDR1 and CDR2 sequences are MNHEY and SVGAGI. The CDR3 is 13 amino acids. V lost 0 bases and J lost 8, with 10 bases in between. The CDR3 reads CASSYSGAGGYTF. The CDR3 coding sequence is TGTGCCAGCAGTTACTCCGGGGCGGGAGGCTACACCTTC.

The chain recombines TRBV21-1 with TRBJ1-4. TRBV21-1 constitutes a pseudogene. The CDR3 runs to 13 residues. CDR3 loop: CASSNYGGEKLFF. The DNA for the CDR3 is TGTGCCAGCAGCAACTATGGTGGTGAAAAACTGTTTTTT.

This rearrangement joins TRBV28 to TRBJ1-2; tentatively, D is TRBD1 (5 bases). The germline V gene encodes CDR1 MDHEN and CDR2 SYDVKM. Trimming removed 6 bases from V and 8 bases from J, with 19 bases in between. The CDR3 has 14 residues. CDR3 bases: TGTGCCAGCAGCTTGGTCCCCACTACAGGCGGCTACACCTTC. As protein: CASSLVPTTGGYTF.

Turning to this clone: The same CDR3 is also encoded by other DNA sequences in this sample. The chain links TRBV19 to TRBJ2-7; no reliable D call. Trimming took 4 bases from V and 4 from J, leaving 5 bases between them. CDR1 and CDR2 (germline): LNHDA, SQIVND (reference sequence). This CDR3 spans 11 amino acids. The CDR3 spells CASSTGYEQYF. In DNA, the CDR3 is TGTGCCAGTAGTACGGGTTACGAGCAGTACTTC.

The chain combines TRBV6-5 with TRBJ1-2; D may be TRBD1 (6 bases). The V end was cut by 6 bases, the J end by 6 bases, with 20 bases between. Germline CDR1 is MNHEY and CDR2 is SVGAGI. The length of the CDR3 is 15 residues. The CDR3 protein is CASRAPGQRGDGYTF. In nucleotides, the CDR3 is TGTGCCAGCAGGGCCCCCGGACAGCGAGGGGATGGCTACACCTTC.

In DNA form, the CDR3 reads TGTGCCAGCAGTTACAGGGGAGGCTTCGTGGTGAACACTGAAGCTTTCTTT. Protein sequence: CASSYRGGFVVNTEAFF. The chain employs TRBV6-2 or TRBV6-3 and TRBJ1-1, with a weak D call TRBD1 (5 bases). The germline V gene has CDR1 MNHEY and CDR2 SVGEGT. The CDR3 has 17 amino acids. V lost 2 bases and J lost 0, with 16 bases in between.